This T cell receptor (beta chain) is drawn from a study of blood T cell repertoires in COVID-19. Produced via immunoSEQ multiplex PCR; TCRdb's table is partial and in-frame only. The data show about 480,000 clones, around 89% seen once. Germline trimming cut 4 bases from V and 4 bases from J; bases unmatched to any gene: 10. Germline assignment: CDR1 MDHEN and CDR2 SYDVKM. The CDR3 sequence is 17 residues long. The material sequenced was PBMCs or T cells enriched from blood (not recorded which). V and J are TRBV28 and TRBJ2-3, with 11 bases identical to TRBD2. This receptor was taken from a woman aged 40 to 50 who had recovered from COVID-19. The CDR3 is CASSSRVAGGRADTQYF. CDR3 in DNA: TGTGCCAGCAGTTCCAGGGTAGCGGGAGGGAGGGCAGATACGCAGTATTTT. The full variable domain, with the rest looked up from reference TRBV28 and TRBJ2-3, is DVKVTQSSRYLVKRTGEKVFLECVQDMDHENMFWYRQDPGLGLRLIYFSYDVKMKEKGDIPEGYSVSREKKERFSLILESASTNQTSMYLCASSSRVAGGRADTQYFGPGTRLTVL.